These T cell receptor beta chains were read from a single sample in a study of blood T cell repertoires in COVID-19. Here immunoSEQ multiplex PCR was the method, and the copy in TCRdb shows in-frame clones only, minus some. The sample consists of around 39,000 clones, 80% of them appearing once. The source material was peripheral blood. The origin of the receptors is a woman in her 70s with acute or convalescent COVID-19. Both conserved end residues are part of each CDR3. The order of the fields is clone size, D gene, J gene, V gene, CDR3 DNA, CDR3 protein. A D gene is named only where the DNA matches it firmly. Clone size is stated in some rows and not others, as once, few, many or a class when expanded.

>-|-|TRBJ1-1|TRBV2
TGTGCCAGCAGGGGACAACCGAGGACTGAAGCTTTCTTT
CASRGQPRTEAFF
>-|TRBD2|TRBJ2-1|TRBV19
TGTGCCAGTAGTAGCCCCGGGACTAGCGGGGAGCAGTTCTTC
CASSSPGTSGEQFF
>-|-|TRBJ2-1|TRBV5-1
TGCGCCAGCAGCGTAGGGGGTATGGCCTCCGGTGAGCAGTTCTTC
CASSVGGMASGEQFF
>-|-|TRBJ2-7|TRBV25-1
TGTGCCAGCAGTGAATGGGCAGGATCCTACGAGCAGTACTTC
CASSEWAGSYEQYF
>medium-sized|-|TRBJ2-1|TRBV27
TGTGCCAGCAGTTTATCCGAAATCAGTTATGAGCAGTTCTTC
CASSLSEISYEQFF
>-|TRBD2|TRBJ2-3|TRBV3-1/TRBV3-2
TGTGCCAGCAGCCTCAGGGGCGGGAGGACCACAGATACGCAGTATTTT
CASSLRGGRTTDTQYF
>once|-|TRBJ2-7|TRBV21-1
TGTGCCAGCAGCAAAGTAAACTACTACGAGCAGTACTTC
CASSKVNYYEQYF
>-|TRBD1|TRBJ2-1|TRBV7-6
TGTGCCAGCAGCTCGACAGGGATCTCCTACAATGAGCAGTTCTTC
CASSSTGISYNEQFF
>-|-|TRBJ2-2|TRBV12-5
TGTGCTAGTGGTTTTCTAGGGGAGCTGTTTTTT
CASGFLGELFF
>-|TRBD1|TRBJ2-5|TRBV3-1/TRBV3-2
TGTGCCAGCAGCCCTGACAGGGTACGGGAGACCCAGTACTTC
CASSPDRVRETQYF
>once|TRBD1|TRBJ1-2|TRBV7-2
TGTGCCAGCAGCCCAGACGGCGACAGGGGGTATGGCTACACCTTC
CASSPDGDRGYGYTF
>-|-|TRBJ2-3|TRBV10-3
TGTGCCACCACCCCGACTCTGGATACGCAGTATTTT
CATTPTLDTQYF
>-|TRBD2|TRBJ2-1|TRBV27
TGTGCCAGCAGCGACCTCGGACTAGCGGGGCTTGAGCAGTTCTTC
CASSDLGLAGLEQFF
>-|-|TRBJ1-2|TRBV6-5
TGTGCCAGCAGTACAGGGACCTATGGCTACACCTTC
CASSTGTYGYTF
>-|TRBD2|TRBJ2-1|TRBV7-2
TGTGCCAGCAGCCGGGGACTAGCGGGGACCTCCTACAATGAGCAGTTCTTC
CASSRGLAGTSYNEQFF
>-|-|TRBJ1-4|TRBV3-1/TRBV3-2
TGTGCCAGCAGCCAAGAAGGAGGACAGAGTAATGAAAAACTGTTTTTT
CASSQEGGQSNEKLFF
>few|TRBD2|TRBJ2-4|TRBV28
TGTGCCAGCAGTTTGACTTCGGGAGGGCCCGCTCTTCAGTACTTC
CASSLTSGGPALQYF
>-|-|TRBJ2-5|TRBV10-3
TGTGCCGTTCAAGGGGGGGCATCTGAGACCCAGTACTTC
CAVQGGASETQYF
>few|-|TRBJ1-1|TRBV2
TGTGCCAGCAGTGAATATCCAGGCTTTTCTACTTTCACTGAAGCTTTCTTT
CASSEYPGFSTFTEAFF
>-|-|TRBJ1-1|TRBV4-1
TGCGCCAGCAGCCAAGATCGGGCAGGGAACAGAAAATTGAACACTGAAGCTTTCTTT
CASSQDRAGNRKLNTEAFF
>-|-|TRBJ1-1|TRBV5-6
TGTGCCAGCAGCCTTACAAACACTGAAGCTTTCTTT
CASSLTNTEAFF
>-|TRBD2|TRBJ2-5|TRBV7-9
TGTGCCAGCAGCTCGCGGGAGTCCCAAGAGACCCAGTACTTC
CASSSRESQETQYF
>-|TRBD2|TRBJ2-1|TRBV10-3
TGTGCCATCAGTGACCCGACTAGCGGGGCCCTCAATGAGCAGTTCTTC
CAISDPTSGALNEQFF